These 30 T cell receptor beta chains were all obtained from the same sample, sequenced in a study of early T cells in non-severe SARS-CoV-2 infection (dated by TCRdb to the early 2020s). Library prep was done by 5' RACE. The run used a NextSeq 500. The public reads were reanalyzed by TCRdb: fastp trimming at Q25, MiXCR alignment, in-frame beta chains only. Each entry merges the rows of one CDR3 protein and shows their most common DNA and genes. Within this sample are about 90,000 distinct CDR3 sequences, with about 12% of them counted one time only. The top ten clones comprise 4.4% of the sample. Specimen: whole blood, collected at baseline. Receptors were obtained from an adult who was a healthcare worker with PCR-confirmed SARS-CoV-2 infection or an uninfected control (not recorded which).

This clonotype was picked up many times. This rearrangement joins TRBV28 to TRBJ2-3, with a tentative D call TRBD2 (6 bases). CDR1 is MDHEN and CDR2 is SYDVKM in the germline V gene. The CDR3 loop spans 15 amino acids. V dropped 3 bases and J dropped 3 bases, with 13 bases sitting between them. DNA of the CDR3: TGTGCCAGCAGTTTCGGAGCAGGGAGGACAGATACGCAGTATTTT. It encodes CASSFGAGRTDTQYF.

The chain carries TRBV7-8 and TRBJ2-5; 8 nucleotides match TRBD2. The length of the CDR3 is 18 residues. Trimming took 5 bases from V and 2 from J; bases not matched to a gene: 16. The germline V gene has CDR1 SGHVS and CDR2 FQNEAQ. For the CDR3, the DNA is TGTGCCAGCAGCCCCACGATTGTAAGCGGGAGTTGGCAAGAGACCCAGTACTTC. Protein sequence: CASSPTIVSGSWQETQYF. Combining the CDR3 with reference TRBV7-8 and TRBJ2-5 gives the whole variable domain GAGVSQSPRYKVAKRGQDVALRCDPISGHVSLFWYQQALGQGPEFLTYFQNEAQLDKSGLPSDRFFAERPEGSVSTLKIQRTQQEDSAVYLCASSPTIVSGSWQETQYFGPGTRLLVL.

This clonotype was observed a handful of times. The chain links TRBV30 to TRBJ2-1; 8 nucleotides match TRBD2. This CDR3 is built from 16 residues. The germline gives CDR1 GTSNPN, CDR2 SVGIG (reference sequence). V was pared by 3 bases and J by 4 bases, with 11 bases of the junction left unmatched. The CDR3 is CAWSPPGLAGYNEQFF. In DNA, the CDR3 is TGTGCCTGGAGCCCCCCGGGGCTAGCGGGTTACAATGAGCAGTTCTTC.

The chain links TRBV13 to TRBJ2-7, with 11 positions matching TRBD2. V lost 4 bases to trimming and J lost 4 bases; unmatched junction nucleotides: 12. The CDR3 contains 17 residues. The germline V gene encodes CDR1 PRHDT and CDR2 FYEKMQ (reference sequence). The CDR3 DNA reads TGTGCCAGCAGCTCTACTAGCGGGAGTGCTTTGGCGTACGAGCAGTACTTC. Protein sequence: CASSSTSGSALAYEQYF.

V and J are TRBV20-1 and TRBJ1-5; D not certain. Trimming removed 1 base from V and 6 bases from J, with 10 bases in between. The CDR3 runs to 13 residues. Per the germline V gene, CDR1 is DFQATT and CDR2 is SNEGSKA (reference sequence). CDR3 loop: CSARVPGIQPQHF. The CDR3 bases are TGCAGTGCTAGAGTCCCGGGGATTCAGCCCCAGCATTTT.

In this sample, this clonotype turned up many times. The J gene is TRBJ2-7, the V gene TRBV29-1; 13 nucleotides line up with TRBD2. V gave up 2 bases and J gave up 2 bases; unmatched junction bases: 3. Germline loops: CDR1 SQVTM, CDR2 ANQGSEA. The CDR3 is 15 amino acids. The CDR3 loop reads CSVEPGLAGTYEQYF. The CDR3 DNA reads as TGCAGCGTTGAACCGGGACTAGCGGGGACCTACGAGCAGTACTTC.

V usage is TRBV12-3 or TRBV12-4 and J usage is TRBJ1-1; no clear D gene. The V gene lost 6 bases and the J gene lost 2 bases, with 10 bases spanning the gap. CDR3 length equals 13 residues. Here the CDR3 DNA reads TGTGCCAGCAGATCTGAGGTTAACACTGAAGCTTTCTTT. Protein: CASRSEVNTEAFF.

The chain links TRBV11-2 to TRBJ2-7, with D possibly matching TRBD1 (5 bases). The CDR3 runs to 14 residues. The V gene lost 3 bases and the J gene lost 0 bases, with 9 bases spanning the gap. Per germline, CDR1 SGHAT and CDR2 FQNNGV. The CDR3 is CASSFKGRSYEQYF. The CDR3, as DNA: TGTGCCAGCAGCTTTAAGGGGCGCTCCTACGAGCAGTACTTC.

The sample holds many counts of this clonotype. The chain employs TRBV6-4 and TRBJ2-1; either TRBD1 or TRBD2 may fit D (6 bases each). CDR1 MRHNA and CDR2 SNTAGT come from the germline V gene. Deletions cut 2 bases from V and 7 bases from J, with 12 bases between. The CDR3 loop spans 14 amino acids. CDR3 loop: CASSDLPGANEQFF. CDR3 in DNA: TGTGCCAGCAGTGACCTACCGGGGGCGAATGAGCAGTTCTTC.

The V and J genes are TRBV11-3 and TRBJ2-5; D perhaps matches TRBD1 (6 bases). V was cut by 4 bases and J by 4 bases, with 13 bases left in between. The germline V gene encodes CDR1 SGHNT and CDR2 YENEEA. CDR3 length: 14 residues. The CDR3 here is CASSSTPRGETQYF. The CDR3 DNA reads as TGTGCCAGCAGCTCGACGCCCAGGGGAGAGACCCAGTACTTC.

The V gene is TRBV7-9, the J gene TRBJ2-3, with TRBD2 matching 14 bases. CDR1 and CDR2 from the germline V gene are SEHNR and FQNEAQ (reference sequence). This CDR3 contains 18 residues. V was pared by 5 bases and J by 0 bases, with 7 bases of the junction left unmatched. CDR3 sequence reads: CASSRGTSGGLSTDTQYF. The CDR3 bases are TGTGCCAGCAGCCGAGGGACTAGCGGGGGACTAAGCACAGATACGCAGTATTTT.

The V and J genes are TRBV11-2 and TRBJ2-2, with 7 bases matching TRBD1. Trimming removed 3 bases from V and 4 bases from J; junction bases left unmatched: 5. CDR1 is SGHAT and CDR2 is FQNNGV in the germline V gene. The CDR3 has 15 amino acids. The CDR3 reads CASSLGQHSTGELFF. The CDR3 coding sequence is TGTGCCAGCAGCTTGGGACAGCACTCCACCGGGGAGCTGTTTTTT. The entire variable domain, with the rest obtained from reference TRBV11-2 and TRBJ2-2, is as follows: EAGVAQSPRYKIIEKRQSVAFWCNPISGHATLYWYQQILGQGPKLLIQFQNNGVVDDSQLPKDRFSAERLKGVDSTLKIQPAKLEDSAVYLCASSLGQHSTGELFFGEGSRLTVL.

This clonotype was found a few times. This chain uses TRBV9 with TRBJ2-1; the match to TRBD2 covers 9 bases. Germline CDR1 SGDLS, CDR2 YYNGEE. Trimming at V came to 3 bases and at J to 8 bases, leaving 9 bases not matched to a gene. The CDR3 length is 15 residues. CDR3 nucleotides: TGTGCCAGCAGCGCCGCGGGAGGGCGAGGAGATGAGCAGTTCTTC. This sequence encodes CASSAAGGRGDEQFF.

This clonotype occurred a few times. The chain couples TRBV3-1 to TRBJ1-1; tentative D call: TRBD1 (5 bases). The CDR3 totals 16 residues. Looked up from germline, CDR1 is LGHDT and CDR2 is YNNKEL (reference sequence). Trimming removed 4 bases from V and 1 base from J, with 16 bases in between. The CDR3, as DNA: TGTGCCAGCAGCCCGGGACTTGGGGTAGGGAACACTGAAGCTTTCTTT. This gives the protein CASSPGLGVGNTEAFF.

The chain employs TRBV9 and TRBJ1-2; D uncertain. V dropped 1 base and J dropped 7 bases, with 14 bases sitting between them. There are 14 residues in the CDR3. CDR1 is SGDLS, CDR2 YYNGEE, per germline. The CDR3 DNA is TGTGCCAGCAGCGTAAACGTCAAAAGCAGTGGCTACACCTTC. Translated, it gives CASSVNVKSSGYTF.

This clonotype was detected once. The gene calls are TRBV20-1 and TRBJ2-7; D unclear. Trimming cost V 5 bases and J 3 bases, with 8 bases left between them. Germline CDR1 reads DFQATT; CDR2 reads SNEGSKA (reference sequence). This CDR3 region has 11 residues. CDR3 amino acids: CSALGDYEQYF. For the CDR3, the DNA is TGCAGTGCTCTCGGTGACTACGAGCAGTACTTC.

Only a few counts were recorded for this clonotype. The chain employs TRBV24-1 and TRBJ2-1; TRBD2 agrees at 7 bases. Germline lookup yields CDR1 KGHDR and CDR2 SFDVKD. The CDR3 is 21 residues long. V gave up 4 bases and J gave up 0 bases; unmatched junction bases: 20. In nucleotides, the CDR3 is TGTGCCACCAGTGACCCCCGTCCGGGGGAGGGAAAGGGGAGCTCCTACAATGAGCAGTTCTTC. This encodes CATSDPRPGEGKGSSYNEQFF.

The rearrangement joins TRBV2 to TRBJ2-7; 9 bases line up with TRBD1. CDR1 is SNHLY, CDR2 FYNNEI, per germline. The junction had 5 bases not matched to a gene; V was cut back by 3 bases and J by 2 bases. This CDR3 spans 15 amino acids. CDR3 DNA: TGTGCCAGCAGTGATCCGGGACAGGGAGCCTACGAGCAGTACTTC. It translates to CASSDPGQGAYEQYF.

This clonotype was seen only a few times. V is TRBV18 and J is TRBJ2-6; a weak D match, TRBD2 (5 bases). This CDR3 contains 17 residues. Germline-derived CDR1 and CDR2 are KGHSH and LQKENI. V was pared by 6 bases and J by 3 bases, with 18 bases between. Here the CDR3 reads CASSPLGGSNGANVLTF. CDR3 DNA: TGTGCCAGCTCGCCTCTAGGAGGCTCCAATGGGGCCAACGTCCTGACTTTC.

This clonotype is a singleton in its sample. CDR3 protein: CASSPGRVAGETQYF. The DNA for the CDR3 is TGTGCCAGCAGCCCCGGGAGGGTAGCAGGAGAGACCCAGTACTTC. The chain has TRBV5-4 and TRBJ2-5; TRBD2 aligns across 8 bases. Germline lookup yields CDR1 SGHNT and CDR2 YYREEE (reference sequence). This CDR3 spans 15 amino acids. Losses at the gene ends were 4 bases for V and 4 bases for J; bases not matched to a gene: 9.

This clonotype was recorded at least ten times. The chain uses TRBV6-5 and TRBJ1-4; 9 bases are shared with TRBD1. With V trimmed by 5 bases and J by 8 bases, 12 bases remained unmatched. This CDR3 is 16 amino acids long. The germline CDR1 and CDR2 sequences are MNHEY and SVGAGI. The CDR3 loop reads CASSPQLTGGREKLFF. The DNA of the CDR3 is TGTGCCAGCAGTCCCCAGTTGACAGGGGGTAGGGAAAAACTGTTTTTT.

There are many counts of this clonotype. The chain combines TRBV7-3 with TRBJ1-6; D is unresolved. This CDR3 is 13 amino acids long. V lost 4 bases to trimming and J lost 4 bases, with 5 bases between them. CDR1 is SGHTA and CDR2 is FQGTGA in the germline V gene. CDR3 in DNA: TGTGCCAGCAGCTCAACTTATAATTCACCCCTCCACTTT. Protein product: CASSSTYNSPLHF.

The V gene is TRBV11-2, the J gene TRBJ1-6, with 10 nucleotides matching TRBD1. CDR1 is SGHAT, CDR2 FQNNGV, per germline. With V trimmed by 1 base and J by 10 bases, 16 bases remained unmatched. The CDR3 covers 19 residues. The CDR3 reads CASSLARDRGPLRGSPLHF. The CDR3, as DNA: TGTGCCAGCAGCTTAGCCCGGGACAGGGGCCCTCTTAGGGGGTCACCCCTCCACTTT.

The V and J genes are TRBV7-9 and TRBJ1-3; possibly TRBD1 for D (5 bases). Germline CDR1 SEHNR, CDR2 FQNEAQ (reference sequence). V shed 6 bases and J shed 0 bases, with 12 bases lying between them. This CDR3 has 15 residues. Written as DNA, the CDR3 is TGTGCCAGCAGTCGAGACAGCCCCTCTGGAAACACCATATATTTT. This codes for CASSRDSPSGNTIYF.

This clonotype was counted between two and nine times. The gene calls are TRBV12-3 or TRBV12-4 and TRBJ1-3, with no clear D. Trimming pared 4 bases from V and 4 bases from J, leaving 8 bases between. The CDR3 runs to 13 residues. DNA of the CDR3: TGTGCCAGCAGTTCGCCTGGGGGAAACACCATATATTTT. It yields the protein CASSSPGGNTIYF.

J is TRBJ2-1 and V is TRBV24-1; D is unclear. This CDR3 contains 23 residues. With 0 bases removed from V and 0 bases from J, the gap between germline ends came to 29 bases. Germline CDR1 and CDR2: KGHDR and SFDVKD. The chain's CDR3 is CATSDLPRVARGHNWSSYNEQFF. DNA for the CDR3: TGTGCCACCAGTGATTTGCCCCGTGTTGCTCGCGGCCATAACTGGAGCTCCTACAATGAGCAGTTCTTC.

V and J are TRBV7-8 and TRBJ1-4; D unclear. CDR1 is SGHVS, CDR2 FQNEAQ, per germline. CDR3 length equals 12 residues. V gave up 5 bases and J gave up 8 bases, with 9 bases separating them. The DNA for the CDR3 is TGTGCCAGCAGCCCTGGTGGAGAAAAACTGTTTTTT. Translation: CASSPGGEKLFF.

A single count supports this clonotype. The chain employs TRBV9 and TRBJ2-7, with TRBD1 matching 12 bases. Losses at the gene ends were 4 bases for V and 10 bases for J; bases not matched to a gene: 12. This CDR3 region has 15 residues. CDR1 is SGDLS, CDR2 YYNGEE, per germline. The CDR3 DNA is TGTGCCAGCAGCTCACGGGGACAGGGGGCCGAAGAACAGTACTTC. Translated, it gives CASSSRGQGAEEQYF. The whole variable domain, filled in from reference TRBV9 and TRBJ2-7, reads DSGVTQTPKHLITATGQRVTLRCSPRSGDLSVYWYQQSLDQGLQFLIQYYNGEERAKGNILERFSAQQFPDLHSELNLSSLELGDSALYFCASSSRGQGAEEQYFGPGTRLTVT.

The sample holds a few counts of this clonotype. This chain uses TRBV5-4 with TRBJ2-3; weak D call: TRBD1 (5 bases). This CDR3 has 14 residues. Germline loops: CDR1 SGHNT, CDR2 YYREEE (reference sequence). Deletions cut 1 base from V and 6 bases from J, with 12 bases between. The CDR3 DNA is TGTGCCAGCAGCTTGTGGGGCCCCGTGGATACGCAGTATTTT. Translated: CASSLWGPVDTQYF.

This clonotype was recorded many times. The V gene is TRBV20-1, the J gene TRBJ1-1; D is ambiguous. The germline gives CDR1 DFQATT, CDR2 SNEGSKA (reference sequence). The CDR3 has 15 amino acids. V was trimmed by 3 bases and J by 1 base, leaving 15 bases between them. CDR3 protein: CSARSSTSKNTEAFF. In DNA form, the CDR3 reads TGCAGTGCTAGGTCTTCCACAAGTAAGAACACTGAAGCTTTCTTT.